One and the same sample provided the 14 T cell receptor beta chains below, sequenced in a study of CD8 T cells in ankylosing spondylitis. TCRdb reprocessed the 5' RACE reads with MiXCR, giving one entry per CDR3 protein. Among 250,000 or so distinct CDR3 sequences listed, 15% to 20% were seen once. Sequencing was carried out using blood, either unsorted or a sorted T cell fraction (not recorded which). The receptor source for this set is a male donor with ankylosing spondylitis or in good health (not recorded which).

This clonotype has a count of ten or more. This chain joins TRBV10-2 and TRBJ2-7, with D perhaps matching TRBD1 (5 bases). V lost 4 bases to trimming and J lost 1 base, with 8 bases between them. This CDR3 has 13 amino acids. Per the germline V gene, CDR1 is WSHSY and CDR2 is SAAADI. Written as DNA, the CDR3 is TGCGCCAGCAGTGGACAGACATCCTACGAGCAGTACTTC. Translating gives CASSGQTSYEQYF.

This clonotype showed up just a few times. V is TRBV4-1 and J is TRBJ2-7; 7 nucleotides line up with TRBD1. CDR3 length: 16 residues. The V segment lost 1 base and the J segment 4 bases; nucleotides outside the gene matches: 10. Germline V lookup: CDR1 MGHRA, CDR2 YSYEKL. The CDR3: CASSQGETGMGYEQYF. The CDR3, as DNA: TGCGCCAGCAGCCAAGGAGAGACAGGGATGGGTTACGAGCAGTACTTC.

The table lists this clonotype with a few counts. The chain employs TRBV6-5 and TRBJ2-7; D may be TRBD1 or TRBD2 (5 bases each). CDR1 is MNHEY and CDR2 is SVGAGI in the germline V gene. V dropped 10 bases and J dropped 4 bases, with 14 bases sitting between them. This CDR3 contains 12 residues. The CDR3 sequence is CATLGDGYEQYF. DNA for the CDR3: TGTGCCACCTTAGGGGACGGGTACGAGCAGTACTTC.

The sample holds a few counts of this clonotype. The chain carries TRBV4-1 and TRBJ1-1, with TRBD1 matching 8 bases. Germline V gives CDR1 MGHRA, CDR2 YSYEKL. The V segment lost 3 bases and the J segment 4 bases; nucleotides outside the gene matches: 4. CDR3 length equals 14 residues. The CDR3 loop is CASSQDRAATEAFF. The CDR3 DNA is TGCGCCAGCAGCCAGGACAGGGCGGCCACTGAAGCTTTCTTT.

This clonotype has just a few counts. The rearrangement links TRBV12-3 or TRBV12-4 to TRBJ2-7, with D possibly being TRBD1 or TRBD2 (5 bases each). This CDR3 spans 13 amino acids. Trimming removed 5 bases from V and 5 bases from J, with 13 bases in between. The CDR3 reads CASSAAGTNEQYF. CDR3 sequence (DNA): TGTGCCAGCAGTGCCGCCGGGACGAACGAGCAGTACTTC.

This clonotype appeared a few times. The chain combines TRBV6-2 or TRBV6-3 with TRBJ2-5; D is uncertain. Looked up from germline, CDR1 is MNHEY and CDR2 is SVGEGT. This CDR3 region has 16 residues. With 3 bases removed from V and 5 bases from J, the gap between germline ends came to 19 bases. The CDR3, as DNA: TGTGCCAGCAGTTATAGTGAGCCCTACTTTCCGGAGACCCAGTACTTC. Amino acid sequence: CASSYSEPYFPETQYF.

The sample holds a few counts of this clonotype. This rearrangement joins TRBV9 to TRBJ1-1, with 9 bases fitting TRBD1. CDR3 length: 14 residues. The V and J ends lost 2 bases and 5 bases, in that order; junction bases with no gene match: 4. CDR1 SGDLS and CDR2 YYNGEE come from the germline V gene. CDR3: CASSVTGGRTEAFF. The CDR3 nucleotides read TGTGCCAGCAGCGTGACAGGGGGAAGAACTGAAGCTTTCTTT.

The rearrangement uses TRBV7-2 and TRBJ2-5; a possible D gene is TRBD2 (6 bases). Germline V CDR1 and CDR2: SGHTA, FQGNSA. Trimming took off 1 base at V and 4 bases at J, with 13 bases between the two ends. There are 15 residues in the CDR3. CDR3: CASSLEVDYSETQYF. For the CDR3, the DNA is TGTGCCAGCAGCTTAGAAGTGGACTATTCAGAGACCCAGTACTTC. Complete variable domain (other parts from reference TRBV7-2 and TRBJ2-5): GAGVSQSPSNKVTEKGKDVELRCDPISGHTALYWYRQSLGQGLEFLIYFQGNSAPDKSGLPSDRFSAERTGGSVSTLTIQRTQQEDSAVYLCASSLEVDYSETQYFGPGTRLLVL.

The rearrangement uses TRBV24-1 and TRBJ2-1; either TRBD1 or TRBD2 may fit D (5 bases each). The germline V gene has CDR1 KGHDR and CDR2 SFDVKD. The CDR3 sequence is 15 residues long. V was trimmed by 5 bases and J by 9 bases, leaving 19 bases between them. CDR3 nucleotides: TGTGCCACCAGTGGGGGGTCCAGAAAGTCGGGTGAGCAGTTCTTC. The encoded protein is CATSGGSRKSGEQFF.

The chain joins TRBV20-1 to TRBJ1-2; no clear D. Germline lookup yields CDR1 DFQATT and CDR2 SNEGSKA (reference sequence). The V end was cut by 0 bases, the J end by 2 bases, with 16 bases between. CDR3 length: 16 amino acids. CDR3 bases: TGCAGTGCTAGAGATTGGGCGTCAGCGCTAAACTATGGCTACACCTTC. Translating it yields CSARDWASALNYGYTF.

The chain recombines TRBV12-3 or TRBV12-4 with TRBJ2-7; 7 positions match TRBD2. Trimming removed 7 bases from V and 5 bases from J; junction bases left unmatched: 11. This CDR3 is 14 amino acids long. CDR3 region: CASTQSGMLNEQYF. The CDR3 DNA reads TGTGCCAGCACCCAGAGCGGGATGCTAAACGAGCAGTACTTC.

Only a few counts were recorded for this clonotype. The genes are TRBV12-3 or TRBV12-4 and TRBJ2-7; D is uncertain. The CDR3 is 11 amino acids. The germline V and J ends were trimmed by 5 bases and 7 bases, with 9 bases remaining between them. CDR3 in DNA: TGTGCCAGCAGTCGTTCCGGGGAGCAGTACTTC. Encoded protein: CASSRSGEQYF.

Many counts were recorded for this clonotype. The chain uses TRBV19 and TRBJ2-1; D possibly corresponds to TRBD1 (6 bases). This CDR3 is built from 18 residues. The V gene's germline CDR1 is LNHDA and CDR2 SQIVND (reference sequence). V was cut by 0 bases and J by 5 bases, with 20 bases left in between. The CDR3: CASSIDLLSLGGNNEQFF. CDR3 nucleotides: TGTGCCAGTAGTATAGACCTCCTCTCACTAGGGGGAAACAATGAGCAGTTCTTC.

This clonotype was detected only a few times. The chain recombines TRBV29-1 with TRBJ1-2; no firm D call. V lost 4 bases, J lost 6 bases, and 12 bases lay in between. Germline V gives CDR1 SQVTM, CDR2 ANQGSEA. This CDR3 region has 12 residues. CDR3 amino acids: CSVVGGSHGYTF. CDR3 sequence (DNA): TGCAGCGTTGTCGGCGGGAGTCATGGCTACACCTTC.